The source of this T cell receptor (beta chain) is a study of read filtering for tumor transcriptome and immune sequencing. Every patient had bone marrow sampled while the disease was active. V was shortened by 3 bases and J by 1 base, with 9 bases between the two germline ends. From germline, CDR1 is SQVTM and CDR2 ANQGSEA. There are 13 residues in the CDR3. This library used roughly 400 ng RNA and molecular barcoded adaptors spanning alpha/delta and beta/gamma chains. TCRdb analysed the reads with MiXCR anew, one entry per CDR3 protein. The table includes more than 20,000 distinct CDR3 sequences, approximately 23% detected once. This clonotype was seen ten or more times.

The source material was a population of CD138-negative cells sorted from bone marrow. The sequence came from a donor over 35 with multiple myeloma. V gene TRBV29-1 combines with J gene TRBJ2-5, with D maybe TRBD2 (6 bases). The DNA for the CDR3 is TGCAGCGTTGACAAGGGACTCCAAGAGACCCAGTACTTC. It specifies CSVDKGLQETQYF.